The rows below give T cell receptor beta chains drawn from one sample of a study of blood T cells in healthy people across ages. TCRdb re-derived calls from the 5' RACE reads in MiXCR, one entry per CDR3 protein. The data show more than 450,000 distinct CDR3 sequences, about 27% seen once. These same records also appear under a second study, on T cells of mothers and their children.

Sequencing used blood. These receptors originate from a boy between 2 and 10 years old in good health. Each CDR3 is given with its conserved first and last residue. A D gene is named only where the DNA matches it firmly. Where a row states a size, it is once, few, many or the class of an expanded clone; other rows omit it.

D,V,J,size,DNA,CDR3
.,TRBV12-3/TRBV12-4,TRBJ1-1,.,TGTGCCAGCAGGCACAGGGATCTTGGCACTGAAGCTTTCTTT,CASRHRDLGTEAFF
.,TRBV15,TRBJ2-5,.,TGTGCCACCAGCAGTCCCTTCGGAGAGACCCAGTACTTC,CATSSPFGETQYF
.,TRBV5-1,TRBJ2-7,few,TGCGCCAGCAGCATCACTAGCCGGGAGAAGATGTTCTTC,CASSITSREKMFF
.,TRBV7-9,TRBJ2-7,.,TGTGCCAGCAGCTTTGCGTCGACAGGAGACTACGAGCAGTACTTC,CASSFASTGDYEQYF
.,TRBV7-9,TRBJ1-2,few,TGTGCCAGCAGCTTAGCGCTGAAGGGACCCTATGGCTACACCTTC,CASSLALKGPYGYTF
.,TRBV7-9,TRBJ2-2,.,TGTGCCAGCAGCCAAACGCCCGGTCGGGCTATGAACACCGGGGAGCTGTTTTTT,CASSQTPGRAMNTGELFF
.,TRBV18,TRBJ2-4,few,TGTGCCAGCTCACCAAGACCCATAGCCAAAAACATTCAGTGCTTC,CASSPRPIAKNIQCF
TRBD1,TRBV6-5,TRBJ2-7,.,TGTGCCAGCAGCCCTACGAGACAGGGCCCCTACGAGCAGTACTTC,CASSPTRQGPYEQYF
TRBD2,TRBV25-1,TRBJ2-5,few,TGTGCCAGCAGTGAACGTCTTCCGGGAGGGGCCCAAGAGACCCAGTACTTC,CASSERLPGGAQETQYF
.,TRBV15,TRBJ2-5,.,TGTGCCACCAGCAGAGATTCGGGCAATCAAGAGACCCAGTACTTC,CATSRDSGNQETQYF
TRBD2,TRBV27,TRBJ2-1,.,TGTGCCAGCAGTATAGCGGGAGTCCACAATGAGCAGTTCTTC,CASSIAGVHNEQFF
.,TRBV6-2/TRBV6-3,TRBJ1-2,few,TGTGCCAGCAGTTACTCGGTGTATGGCTACACCTTC,CASSYSVYGYTF
.,TRBV7-6,TRBJ1-3,few,TGTGCCAGCAGCTTAGGACAGGCCAACTCTGGAAACACCATATATTTT,CASSLGQANSGNTIYF
.,TRBV4-2,TRBJ2-5,.,TGTGCCAGCAGCCAAGATGGACAGATCCAAGAGACCCAGTACTTC,CASSQDGQIQETQYF
.,TRBV19,TRBJ1-2,.,TGTGCCAGTAGTATAGCCGGGGCTGGCGGCTACACCTTC,CASSIAGAGGYTF
TRBD2,TRBV7-8,TRBJ2-1,.,TGTGCCAGCAGCTTAGTCAGGGCGGGGGGTTACAATGAGCAGTTCTTC,CASSLVRAGGYNEQFF
TRBD1,TRBV7-8,TRBJ2-7,few,TGTGCCAGCAGCTTCCGGGACAGGGCGCTATACGAGCAGTACTTC,CASSFRDRALYEQYF
.,TRBV30,TRBJ2-7,.,TGTGCCTGGAGCGGGGGCCTCTTGGCCTACGAGCAGTACTTC,CAWSGGLLAYEQYF
.,TRBV6-5,TRBJ2-7,.,TGTGCCAGCAGTTATCTCAGGGTGGGCGAGCAGTACTTC,CASSYLRVGEQYF
.,TRBV12-3/TRBV12-4,TRBJ1-2,.,TGTGCCAGCAGTTTTTATGAATGGGTAGTTGATAGGGATGGCTACACCTTC,CASSFYEWVVDRDGYTF
.,TRBV7-2,TRBJ1-5,.,TGTGCCAGCAGCTTATTGGACGGAAACAATCAGCCCCAGCATTTT,CASSLLDGNNQPQHF
TRBD2,TRBV20-1,TRBJ2-1,few,TGCAGTGCCAAGCAAAAGAGACTAGCGGGGTATGAGCAGTTCTTC,CSAKQKRLAGYEQFF
TRBD2,TRBV5-5,TRBJ2-2,.,TGTGCCAGCAGCTTTTTAGCTGCTAGCGGCTCTCAGGGGGAGCTGTTTTTT,CASSFLAASGSQGELFF
.,TRBV11-2,TRBJ2-5,few,TGTGCCAGCAGCCTAGTCGGGAGCGGAGAGACCCAGTACTTC,CASSLVGSGETQYF
TRBD1,TRBV6-2/TRBV6-3,TRBJ1-1,.,TGTGCCAGCACCTTTCAGGGGGGCGCTGAAGCTTTCTTT,CASTFQGGAEAFF
TRBD2,TRBV7-8,TRBJ2-5,.,TGTGCCAGCAGCTTAAAGAGGCTGGGGCTAGCGGGGGGAGGGTTCCAAGAGACCCAGTACTTC,CASSLKRLGLAGGGFQETQYF
.,TRBV6-6,TRBJ1-2,.,TGTGCCAGCAGCTTACTTCGCTGGACAGCGGATGGCTACACCTTC,CASSLLRWTADGYTF
.,TRBV20-1,TRBJ2-4,.,TGCAGTGCTAGAATAACTAACATTCAGTACTTC,CSARITNIQYF
.,TRBV18,TRBJ2-7,few,TGTGCCAGCTCACTTGGACTGACCAGCTCCTACGAGCAGTACTTC,CASSLGLTSSYEQYF
TRBD2,TRBV6-2/TRBV6-3,TRBJ2-5,few,TGTGCCAGCAGTTCTGGGCTAGCGGTCAGGAAGTTCCAAGAGACCCAGTACTTC,CASSSGLAVRKFQETQYF
TRBD1,TRBV29-1,TRBJ2-7,few,TGCAGCGTTTTACCAGGGGGCTCCTACGAGCAGTACTTC,CSVLPGGSYEQYF
.,TRBV25-1,TRBJ2-3,many,TGTGCCAGCAGTGCCCCTGGCGGGGATACGCAGTATTTT,CASSAPGGDTQYF
TRBD2,TRBV20-1,TRBJ2-4,.,TGCAGTGCCACGTGGACTAGCGGGGGGGCAGACATTCAGTACTTC,CSATWTSGGADIQYF
.,TRBV9,TRBJ1-1,.,TGTGCCAGCAGCGTAGGTGGGGAAGCGAACACTGAAGCTTTCTTT,CASSVGGEANTEAFF
.,TRBV14,TRBJ2-1,few,TGTGCCAGCAGCCCGTTAAGTGCGGCCTACAATGAGCAGTTCTTC,CASSPLSAAYNEQFF
.,TRBV3-1,TRBJ2-7,.,TGTGCCAGCAGCCCTGCCACCTATTACGAGCAGTACTTC,CASSPATYYEQYF
.,TRBV27,TRBJ1-1,.,TGTGCCAGCAGTTTATCGGTGCAGAACACTGAAGCTTTCTTT,CASSLSVQNTEAFF
.,TRBV28,TRBJ1-2,few,TGTGCCAGCAGCCTACCCCCAAGCTATGGCTACACCTTC,CASSLPPSYGYTF
.,TRBV18,TRBJ2-3,once,TGTGCCAGCTCCCCAACCCATCAGGGAACAGCTACGCAGTACTTT,CASSPTHQGTATQYF
TRBD2,TRBV4-3,TRBJ2-1,few,TGCGCCAGCGGCCAGGCTAGCGGGAGCTGGAATGAGCAGTTCTTC,CASGQASGSWNEQFF
.,TRBV4-1,TRBJ1-1,few,TGCGCCAGCAGCCGAGGGACACCCACTGAAGCTTTCTTT,CASSRGTPTEAFF
.,TRBV5-1,TRBJ2-4,few,TGCGCCAGCAGCCCGTGGACTACCGCCAAAAACATTCAGTACTTC,CASSPWTTAKNIQYF
.,TRBV5-1,TRBJ1-1,.,TGCGCCAGCAGCTTTCAGGGGATCTGGGCTTTCTTT,CASSFQGIWAFF
.,TRBV25-1,TRBJ1-2,few,TGTGCCAGCAGTGAATCCAACTATGGCTACACCTTC,CASSESNYGYTF
.,TRBV13,TRBJ1-2,.,TGTGCCAGCAGCTTAGGCCGGACAAGAGGCTACACCTTC,CASSLGRTRGYTF
.,TRBV6-5,TRBJ2-6,.,TGTGCCACCGAATCCTCCGGGGCCAACGTCCTGACTTTC,CATESSGANVLTF
TRBD1,TRBV9,TRBJ1-5,.,TGTGCCAGCAGCGCGACAGGGTTCGATCAGCCCCAGCATTTT,CASSATGFDQPQHF
.,TRBV29-1,TRBJ2-1,few,TGCAGCGTTGTGCGCCGGGACTTCTCTCCCAATGAGCAGTTCTTC,CSVVRRDFSPNEQFF
.,TRBV2,TRBJ2-1,.,TGTGCCAGCAGTGAAGCAGAGGACTCCCATAGGAAAGAGCAGTTCTTC,CASSEAEDSHRKEQFF
.,TRBV11-2,TRBJ1-2,.,TGTGCCAGCAGCCCCCAGGGTAACTATGACTACACCTTC,CASSPQGNYDYTF
TRBD1,TRBV6-4,TRBJ1-6,once,TGTGCCAGCAGTGACCCCTTGCCGTCGACAGGGAATAATTCACCCCTCCACTTT,CASSDPLPSTGNNSPLHF
TRBD1,TRBV7-8,TRBJ1-2,.,TGTGCCAGCAGCGAAGGGACAGCTTCTACAGAGGACACCTTC,CASSEGTASTEDTF
.,TRBV7-9,TRBJ1-4,once,TGTGCCAGCAGCTTAGGTGGAATCCTGTTTTTT,CASSLGGILFF
.,TRBV28,TRBJ1-2,once,TGTGCCAGCAGTCCTCCGACGGATAACTATGGCTACACCTTC,CASSPPTDNYGYTF
.,TRBV14,TRBJ2-3,few,TGTGCCAGCAGCCAAGTTCCAGGGGGCACAGATACGCAGTATTTT,CASSQVPGGTDTQYF
TRBD2,TRBV20-1,TRBJ2-7,few,TGCAGTGCTAGAGTCACGACTAGCGGTTCCTACGAGCAGTACTTC,CSARVTTSGSYEQYF
.,TRBV11-2,TRBJ2-7,few,TGTGCCAGCAGCTCAATCAGACGACATAACTCCTACGAGCAGTACTTC,CASSSIRRHNSYEQYF
TRBD1,TRBV19,TRBJ1-4,.,TGTGCCAGTACCGAGGACAGGGGACATGAAAAACTGTTTTTT,CASTEDRGHEKLFF
.,TRBV20-1,TRBJ2-7,.,TGCAGTGCATCAGACGCGGTTAGCTCCTACGAGCAGTACTTC,CSASDAVSSYEQYF
TRBD2,TRBV20-1,TRBJ2-5,few,TGCAGTGCTAGAGATCCACGGACTAGCGGAGGAGAGACCCAGTACTTC,CSARDPRTSGGETQYF